The T cell receptor beta chain under discussion was sequenced for a study of Ad26.COV2.S vaccination and SARS-CoV-2 variants. Study information: By the intramuscular route, Ad26.COV2.S was given once, or twice 56 days apart. General study findings and limits: The study found similar non-spike TCR breadth in vaccine and placebo recipients.

Note on this clone: Antigen: not known.

Measured with immunoSEQ multiplex PCR; TCRdb has only the in-frame clones, and not every one. Of about 320,000 clones listed, 70% to 90% are singletons. Treatment meaning: about 20 received Ad26.COV2.S at low or high dose, single or two shots; about 5 received placebo; per-sample allocation not given. Sampling was performed 63 days after the first vaccine or placebo injection. The administered vaccine (an Ad26 vector) expressed Wuhan-strain SARS-CoV-2 spike. The CDR3 contains 17 residues. V dropped 3 bases and J dropped 5; count of bases not matched to a gene: 14. The germline V gene has CDR1 MGHRA and CDR2 YSYEKL.

The chain couples TRBV4-1 to TRBJ2-5; 8 bases fit TRBD2. This sequence originates from a person aged 18-60 years who received the Ad26.COV2.S COVID-19 vaccine or a placebo. This material consisted of peripheral blood, taken in a trial of Ad26.COV2.S vaccine versus placebo. CDR3 residues: CASSQAISSGGGETQYF. In nucleotides, the CDR3 is TGCGCCAGCAGCCAGGCTATATCAAGCGGGGGTGGGGAGACCCAGTACTTC.